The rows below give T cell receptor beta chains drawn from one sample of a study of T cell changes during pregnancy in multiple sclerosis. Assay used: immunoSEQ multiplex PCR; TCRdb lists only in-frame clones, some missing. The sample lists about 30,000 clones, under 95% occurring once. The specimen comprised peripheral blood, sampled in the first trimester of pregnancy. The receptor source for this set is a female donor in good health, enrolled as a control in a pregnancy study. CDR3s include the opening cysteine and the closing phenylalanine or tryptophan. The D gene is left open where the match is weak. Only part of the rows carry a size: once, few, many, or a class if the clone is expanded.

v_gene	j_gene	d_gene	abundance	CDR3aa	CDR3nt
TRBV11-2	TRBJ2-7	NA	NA	CASRSGEFEQYF	TGTGCCAGCAGATCTGGGGAGTTCGAGCAGTACTTC
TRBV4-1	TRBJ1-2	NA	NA	CASSQDLSYGYTF	TGCGCCAGCAGCCAAGATCTAAGCTATGGCTACACCTTC
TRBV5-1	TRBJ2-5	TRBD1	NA	CASSLGQGRETQYF	TGCGCCAGCAGCTTGGGACAGGGTCGGGAGACCCAGTACTTC
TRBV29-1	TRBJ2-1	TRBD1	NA	CSVPGQGIGEQFF	TGCAGCGTTCCAGGACAGGGGATAGGTGAGCAGTTCTTC
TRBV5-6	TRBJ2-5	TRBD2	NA	CASSSLRGNKETQYF	TGTGCCAGCAGCTCCTTGCGGGGGAATAAGGAGACCCAGTACTTC
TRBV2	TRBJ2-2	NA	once	CASSSWLSRSGELFF	TGTGCCAGCAGTTCCTGGTTGTCGAGGTCCGGGGAGCTGTTTTTT
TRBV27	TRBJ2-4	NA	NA	CASSRGGGEVPNIQYF	TGTGCCAGCAGTCGGGGAGGGGGGGAGGTCCCAAACATTCAGTACTTC
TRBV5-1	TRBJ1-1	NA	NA	CASKSVGQNTEAFF	TGCGCCAGCAAGTCCGTCGGACAAAACACTGAAGCTTTCTTT
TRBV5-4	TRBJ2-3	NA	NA	CASSYDISSSTDTQYF	TGTGCCAGCAGCTACGATATCTCGAGTAGCACAGATACGCAGTATTTT
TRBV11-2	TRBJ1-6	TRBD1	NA	CASSFEQGAGSPLHF	TGTGCCAGCAGCTTCGAACAGGGGGCAGGTTCACCCCTCCACTTT
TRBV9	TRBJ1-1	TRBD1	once	CASSESGTGIVTEAFF	TGTGCCAGCAGCGAGAGTGGGACAGGGATTGTCACTGAAGCTTTCTTT
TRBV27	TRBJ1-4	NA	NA	CASSEGAGEKLFF	TGTGCCAGCAGTGAGGGCGCGGGTGAAAAACTGTTTTTT
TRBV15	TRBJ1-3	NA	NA	CATSLQGHSGNTIYF	TGTGCCACCAGCCTTCAGGGCCACTCTGGAAACACCATATATTTT
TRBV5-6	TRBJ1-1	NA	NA	CASTLGMNTEAFF	TGTGCCAGCACCCTAGGCATGAACACTGAAGCTTTCTTT
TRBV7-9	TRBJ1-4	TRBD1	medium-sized	CASSSVDRGREGEKLFF	TGTGCCAGCAGCTCCGTGGACAGGGGGCGCGAAGGTGAAAAACTGTTTTTT
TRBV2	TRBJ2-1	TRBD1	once	CASSDGQGWNEQFF	TGTGCCAGCAGTGATGGACAGGGTTGGAATGAGCAGTTCTTC
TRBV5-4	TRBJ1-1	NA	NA	CASSLSGQPPTEAFF	TGTGCCAGCAGCTTGTCAGGACAGCCCCCAACTGAAGCTTTCTTT
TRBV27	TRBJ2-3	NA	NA	CASSFRETDTQYF	TGTGCCAGCAGTTTCAGGGAAACAGATACGCAGTATTTT
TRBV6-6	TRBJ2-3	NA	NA	CASSYLGVTQYF	TGTGCCAGCAGTTATTTGGGCGTTACGCAGTATTTT
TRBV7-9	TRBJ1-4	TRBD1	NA	CASSLNTGGSEKLFF	TGTGCCAGCAGCCTCAATACAGGGGGCTCGGAAAAACTGTTTTTT
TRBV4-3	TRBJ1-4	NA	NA	CASSQDFASNEKLFF	TGCGCCAGCAGCCAAGATTTCGCGAGTAATGAAAAACTGTTTTTT
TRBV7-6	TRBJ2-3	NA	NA	CASSDWGGTDTQYF	TGTGCCAGCAGCGACTGGGGAGGCACAGATACGCAGTATTTT
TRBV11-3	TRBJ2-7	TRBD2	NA	CASSPPRTSGRGYEQYF	TGTGCCAGCAGCCCACCTCGGACTAGCGGGAGGGGGTACGAGCAGTACTTC
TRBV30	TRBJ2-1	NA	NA	CAWSPGVRTNNEQFF	TGTGCCTGGAGTCCGGGGGTTCGGACTAACAATGAGCAGTTCTTC
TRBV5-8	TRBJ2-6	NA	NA	CASSIQGSLSGANVLTF	TGTGCCAGCAGCATACAGGGTTCCTTATCTGGGGCCAACGTCCTGACTTTC
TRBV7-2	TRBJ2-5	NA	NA	CASSLVARKDETQYF	TGTGCCAGCAGCTTAGTGGCCAGGAAGGATGAGACCCAGTACTTC
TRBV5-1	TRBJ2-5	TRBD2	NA	CASSLDGPRGAQYF	TGCGCCAGCAGCTTGGATGGACCACGGGGGGCCCAGTACTTC
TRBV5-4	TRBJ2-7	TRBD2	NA	CASSPLAGASVYEQYF	TGTGCCAGCAGCCCACTAGCGGGGGCGAGCGTGTACGAGCAGTACTTC
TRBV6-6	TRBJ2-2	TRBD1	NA	CASRHGQGRSTGELFF	TGTGCCAGCAGGCACGGACAGGGGAGGAGCACCGGGGAGCTGTTTTTT
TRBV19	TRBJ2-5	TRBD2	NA	CASSRSGRTSQETQYF	TGTGCCAGTAGTAGGAGCGGGAGGACATCCCAAGAGACCCAGTACTTC
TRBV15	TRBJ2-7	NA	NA	CATSRGGEDEQYF	TGTGCCACCAGCAGGGGCGGGGAAGACGAGCAGTACTTC
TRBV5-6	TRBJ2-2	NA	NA	CASSLGAGARGTGELFF	TGTGCCAGCAGTCTGGGGGCGGGGGCCCGTGGCACCGGGGAGCTGTTTTTT
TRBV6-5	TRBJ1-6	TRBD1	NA	CASSYEGAMGNSPLHF	TGTGCCAGCAGTTACGAGGGGGCGATGGGTAATTCACCCCTCCACTTT
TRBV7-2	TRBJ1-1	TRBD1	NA	CASSFGQGIDEAFF	TGTGCCAGCAGCTTTGGACAGGGAATAGACGAAGCTTTCTTT
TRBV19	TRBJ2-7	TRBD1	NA	CASSGTGSHEQYF	TGTGCCAGTTCCGGGACAGGGTCCCACGAGCAGTACTTC
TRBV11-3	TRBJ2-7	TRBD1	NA	CASSSPRQGVFHEQYF	TGTGCCAGCAGCTCACCCCGACAGGGGGTTTTTCACGAGCAGTACTTC
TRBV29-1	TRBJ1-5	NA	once	CSPRSTDSEFNQPQHF	TGCAGCCCCAGATCGACGGACTCGGAGTTCAATCAGCCCCAGCATTTT
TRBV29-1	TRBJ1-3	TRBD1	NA	CSVTGASGNTIYF	TGCAGCGTTACAGGGGCTTCTGGAAACACCATATATTTT
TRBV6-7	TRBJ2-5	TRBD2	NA	CASSYSLAGVQETQYF	TGTGCCAGCAGTTACTCGTTAGCGGGGGTCCAAGAGACCCAGTACTTC
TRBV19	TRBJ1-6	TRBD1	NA	CASSRTTGALGSPLHF	TGTGCCAGTAGCCGAACGACAGGGGCCCTGGGGTCACCCCTCCACTTT
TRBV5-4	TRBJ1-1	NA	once	CASSNNFRGSDTEAFF	TGTGCCAGCAGCAACAATTTTAGGGGCTCGGACACTGAAGCTTTCTTT